Sequencing of this T cell receptor (beta chain) was carried out in a study of blood T cell repertoires in COVID-19. Whole-study context: Donors in the United States, Italy and Spain gave samples during acute or convalescent COVID-19. Nucleic acid was either cDNA or gDNA, and it came from T cells, B-cell-depleted T cells, or PBMCs.

The method was immunoSEQ multiplex PCR; TCRdb's version includes in-frame clones alone and lacks a portion of them. The sample shows 95,000 to 110,000 clones, roughly 84% of them seen only once. Germline V gene data show CDR1 as SGHDT and CDR2 as YYEEEE. J was trimmed by 0 bases and V by 4 bases; bases with no gene match: 7. The CDR3 runs 16 residues. The rearrangement uses TRBV5-6 and TRBJ2-1; 7 nucleotides align to TRBD1. The source is a human donor in a cohort sampled during active COVID-19. The sequencing sample was made of peripheral blood. Written as DNA, the CDR3 is TGTGCCAGCAGCAGAGGGACAGACGGCTCCTACAATGAGCAGTTCTTC. Translation gives CASSRGTDGSYNEQFF.